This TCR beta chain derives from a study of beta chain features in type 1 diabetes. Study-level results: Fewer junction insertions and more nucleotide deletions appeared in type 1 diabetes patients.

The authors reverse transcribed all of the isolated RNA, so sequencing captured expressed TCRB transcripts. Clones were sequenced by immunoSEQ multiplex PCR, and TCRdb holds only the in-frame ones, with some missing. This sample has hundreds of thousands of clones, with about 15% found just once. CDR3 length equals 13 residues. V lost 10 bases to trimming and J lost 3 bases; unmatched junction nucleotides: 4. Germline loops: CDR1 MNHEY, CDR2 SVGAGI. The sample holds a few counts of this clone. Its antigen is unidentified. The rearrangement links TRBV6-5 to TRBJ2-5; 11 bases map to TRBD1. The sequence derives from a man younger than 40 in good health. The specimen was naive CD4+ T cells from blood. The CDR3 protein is CAIGDRGEETQYF. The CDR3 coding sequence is TGTGCCATTGGGGACAGGGGGGAAGAGACCCAGTACTTC.